Listed below are T cell receptor beta chains from one sample, sequenced in a study of beta chain features in type 1 diabetes. The repertoire was sequenced with immunoSEQ multiplex PCR; TCRdb's copy has only in-frame clones and lacks some. The sample carries around 450,000 clones, more than 9.5% recorded once. Material: naive CD4+ T cells from blood. The receptor set was obtained from a woman aged 18-30 years in good health. Both conserved end residues are part of each CDR3. The D gene is left open where the match is weak. Only some rows state a clone size, as once, few, many or a class for expanded clones.

>-|TRBJ2-2|-|TRBV9
TGTGCCAGCAGCGTCGACAGCAACACCGGGGAGCTGTTTTTT
CASSVDSNTGELFF
>TRBD1|TRBJ2-7|-|TRBV7-8
TGTGCCAGCAGCGTAACAGGGGGCGCTTCCTACGAGCAGTACTTC
CASSVTGGASYEQYF
>-|TRBJ1-2|few|TRBV29-1
TGCAGCGTTGAAGACCGGGACACCTATGGCTACACCTTC
CSVEDRDTYGYTF
>TRBD2|TRBJ2-3|-|TRBV15
TGTGCCACCAGCACCGGGAGGCCCTCCACAGATACGCAGTATTTT
CATSTGRPSTDTQYF
>-|TRBJ2-5|-|TRBV6-1
TGTGCCAGCAGTGGAGCAGGCACGGAGACCCAGTACTTC
CASSGAGTETQYF
>TRBD1|TRBJ2-7|-|TRBV13
TGTGCCAGCAGTTACCTCGGAGACAGGGGACCCCATTGGGAGCAGTACTTC
CASSYLGDRGPHWEQYF
>-|TRBJ2-5|few|TRBV7-9
TGTGCCAGCAGCTTAGGGACATACCAAGAGACCCAGTACTTC
CASSLGTYQETQYF
>-|TRBJ1-2|-|TRBV4-2
TGTGCCAGCAGCCTCGGGGACTACTTCGCCTTC
CASSLGDYFAF
>TRBD1|TRBJ2-5|-|TRBV7-2
TGTGCCAGCAGCTTCAGGGGGCCCGAAGAGACCCAGTACTTC
CASSFRGPEETQYF
>TRBD2|TRBJ2-5|few|TRBV4-2
TGTGCCAGCAGCCCCGGTGGGGGGGGACCGGAGACCCAGTACTTC
CASSPGGGGPETQYF
>TRBD1|TRBJ1-4|few|TRBV7-9
TGTGCCAGCAGCCCGGGGACAGGGGTTGATGAAAAACTGTTTTTT
CASSPGTGVDEKLFF
>-|TRBJ2-7|few|TRBV7-2
TGTGCCAGCAGCTTAGATATAGCGGTAAGCTCCTACGAGCAGTACTTC
CASSLDIAVSSYEQYF
>TRBD1|TRBJ1-2|few|TRBV23-1
TGCGCCAGCAGTCAATCTCCGGGACAGGGGGCGGCTGCCTACACCTTC
CASSQSPGQGAAAYTF
>TRBD2|TRBJ2-5|-|TRBV7-3
TGTGCCAGCAGCTTCGGTCTAGCGGGAGGGGCAGAGACCCAGTACTTC
CASSFGLAGGAETQYF
>-|TRBJ1-4|-|TRBV29-1
TGCAGCGTTGCACCGGACGGCGTCAATGAAAAACTGTTTTTT
CSVAPDGVNEKLFF
>-|TRBJ1-2|-|TRBV20-1
TGCAGTGCTAGGCGAGGGGATGGCTACACCTTC
CSARRGDGYTF
>TRBD2|TRBJ2-1|few|TRBV9
TGTGCCAGCAGCGTAGACAGCGGGGGGTACAATGAGCAGTTCTTC
CASSVDSGGYNEQFF
>TRBD2|TRBJ2-7|few|TRBV7-9
TGTGCCAGCAGCTTAGTCCTGGCGGGAGTGGCCTACGAGCAGTACTTC
CASSLVLAGVAYEQYF
>-|TRBJ2-3|-|TRBV30
TGTGCCAGCGAATTAGCAGATACGCAGTATTTT
CASELADTQYF
>TRBD1|TRBJ2-1|few|TRBV2
TGTGCCAGCATAGGATTGCGGGACAGGAGATCAGATGAGCAGTTCTTC
CASIGLRDRRSDEQFF
>-|TRBJ2-5|few|TRBV7-2
TGTGCCAGCAGCACTCCCCCTACCCCCTGGGAGACCCAGTACTTC
CASSTPPTPWETQYF
>TRBD1|TRBJ2-5|-|TRBV7-9
TGTGCCAGCAGCTTGCCACAGGGGAACCAAGAGACCCAGTACTTC
CASSLPQGNQETQYF